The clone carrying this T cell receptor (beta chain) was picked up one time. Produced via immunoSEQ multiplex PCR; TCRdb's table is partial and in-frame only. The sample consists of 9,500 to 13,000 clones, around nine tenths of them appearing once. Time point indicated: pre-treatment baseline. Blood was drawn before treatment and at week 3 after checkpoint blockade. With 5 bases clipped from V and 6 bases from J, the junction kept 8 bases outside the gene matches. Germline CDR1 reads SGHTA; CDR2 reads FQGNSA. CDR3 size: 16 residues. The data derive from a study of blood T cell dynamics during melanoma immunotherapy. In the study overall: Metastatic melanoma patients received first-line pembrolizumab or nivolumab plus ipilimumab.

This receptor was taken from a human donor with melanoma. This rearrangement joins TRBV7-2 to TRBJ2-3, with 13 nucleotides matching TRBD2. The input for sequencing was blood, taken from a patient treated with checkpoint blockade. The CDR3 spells CASSQGLAGRRDTQYF. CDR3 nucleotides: TGTGCCAGCAGCCAGGGACTAGCGGGGAGACGGGATACGCAGTATTTT.